The present T cell receptor (beta chain) was sequenced within a study of response to subunit inactivated influenza vaccine. In regard to this clonotype: Its antigen is not identified.

This CDR3 contains 16 residues. The junction had 7 bases not matched to a gene; V was cut back by 5 bases and J by 4 bases. Looked up from germline, CDR1 is SEHNR and CDR2 is FQNEAQ (reference sequence). Whole-study results and caveats: Every seasonal influenza vaccination brings in few new T cells, the authors suggested.

TCRdb redid the calling of the RT-PCR reads with MiXCR, one entry per CDR3 protein. Of 500,000 to 550,000 distinct CDR3 sequences detected, about 7.2% appear once; the ten largest clones hold approximately 14%. Sequenced here: PBMCs from blood, sampled less than 25 months after vaccination. The source is a man aged 50 to 69 who received an inactivated influenza vaccine. The chain carries TRBV7-9 and TRBJ2-3, with 12 nucleotides matching TRBD2. The CDR3 bases are TGTGCCAGCAGCCTTGGGACTAGCGGGTTCTCAGATACGCAGTATTTT. Translation: CASSLGTSGFSDTQYF.